One sample yielded the 19 T cell receptor beta chains listed below, sequenced in a study of technical replicates of blood from a handful of donors. Produced via immunoSEQ multiplex PCR; TCRdb's table is partial and in-frame only. In the table there are approximately 75,000 clones, around 97% of which are singletons. Sample: T cells isolated from PBMCs. These receptor sequences come from a human donor in good health.

The gene calls are TRBV6-4 and TRBJ2-1, with 11 positions matching TRBD2. Per the germline V gene, CDR1 is MRHNA and CDR2 is SNTAGT. The CDR3 loop spans 15 amino acids. V gave up 6 bases and J gave up 4 bases; unmatched junction bases: 5. The chain's CDR3 is CASRPGTSGYNEQFF. The DNA for the CDR3 is TGTGCCAGCAGGCCAGGGACTAGCGGTTACAATGAGCAGTTCTTC.

This chain joins TRBV2 and TRBJ2-7; the match to TRBD2 covers 9 bases. Germline V lookup: CDR1 SNHLY, CDR2 FYNNEI. The CDR3 length is 15 residues. With 7 bases clipped from V and 3 bases from J, the junction kept 10 bases outside the gene matches. The CDR3 protein is CASIGGNSGGYEQYF. The CDR3 bases are TGTGCCAGCATAGGGGGAAATAGCGGGGGCTACGAGCAGTACTTC. The entire variable domain, with the rest obtained from reference TRBV2 and TRBJ2-7, is as follows: EPEVTQTPSHQVTQMGQEVILRCVPISNHLYFYWYRQILGQKVEFLVSFYNNEISEKSEIFDDQFSVERPDGSNFTLKIRSTKLEDSAMYFCASIGGNSGGYEQYFGPGTRLTVT.

This sequence joins TRBV20-1 and TRBJ1-5, with D unclear. There are 9 residues in the CDR3. V was clipped by 4 bases and J by 8 bases, with 3 bases between them. Germline CDR1 reads DFQATT; CDR2 reads SNEGSKA (reference sequence). The CDR3 nucleotides are TGCAGTGCTATTAAGCCCCAGCATTTT. It yields the protein CSAIKPQHF.

The CDR3 region has the DNA TGTGCCTGGAGACCGCAGGGGGCGCATTATGAAAAACTGTTTTTT. It codes for CAWRPQGAHYEKLFF. The chain carries TRBV30 and TRBJ1-4; 8 bases agree with TRBD1. CDR1 GTSNPN and CDR2 SVGIG come from the germline V gene (reference sequence). The CDR3 has 15 amino acids. The trim removed 3 bases at V and 6 bases at J, leaving 9 bases unmatched.

Note on this clone: The same CDR3 is also encoded by other DNA sequences in this sample. The chain couples TRBV30 to TRBJ1-5, with 9 bases matching TRBD1. CDR1 is GTSNPN and CDR2 is SVGIG in the germline V gene (reference sequence). This CDR3 is built from 13 residues. Trimming took 1 base from V and 5 from J; bases not matched to a gene: 0. In DNA form, the CDR3 reads TGTGCCTGGAGTGGACAGGGGGATCAGCCCCAGCATTTT. Translation gives CAWSGQGDQPQHF.

The chain joins TRBV19 to TRBJ1-2; maybe TRBD1 (6 bases). V gave up 0 bases and J gave up 8 bases, with 13 bases separating them. The CDR3 runs to 14 residues. Looked up from germline, CDR1 is LNHDA and CDR2 is SQIVND (reference sequence). The chain's CDR3 is CASSIDRGALGYTF. CDR3 DNA: TGTGCCAGTAGTATAGACCGGGGGGCCTTGGGCTACACCTTC.

DNA for the CDR3: TGTGCCTGGGAGGGATCGAACCGGGACACTTTTTCCCCTGAAGCTTTCTTT. Protein sequence: CAWEGSNRDTFSPEAFF. V gene TRBV30 combines with J gene TRBJ1-1; D is perhaps TRBD1 (6 bases). The CDR3 is 17 residues long. Germline CDR1 is GTSNPN and CDR2 is SVGIG (reference sequence). V shed 5 bases and J shed 6 bases, with 28 bases lying between them.

The chain carries TRBV9 and TRBJ2-5, with 7 bases identical to TRBD2. In germline, CDR1 is SGDLS, CDR2 YYNGEE. Unmatched junction bases numbered 10, after V lost 4 bases and J lost 4 bases. The CDR3 is 15 amino acids. The DNA for the CDR3 is TGTGCCAGCAGCACGCGGGAGAGAAGGGGAGAGACCCAGTACTTC. Protein sequence: CASSTRERRGETQYF. The full variable domain, with the rest looked up from reference TRBV9 and TRBJ2-5, is DSGVTQTPKHLITATGQRVTLRCSPRSGDLSVYWYQQSLDQGLQFLIQYYNGEERAKGNILERFSAQQFPDLHSELNLSSLELGDSALYFCASSTRERRGETQYFGPGTRLLVL.

CDR3 residues: CASNIQTGVEQYF. The CDR3 DNA follows: TGTGCCAGCAATATACAGACGGGGGTTGAGCAGTACTTC. J is TRBJ2-7 and V is TRBV5-6; D perhaps matches TRBD2 (6 bases). Trimming stripped 6 bases from V and 7 bases from J, with 17 bases between. From germline, CDR1 is SGHDT and CDR2 YYEEEE. This CDR3 spans 13 amino acids.

The chain combines TRBV9 with TRBJ2-7; D not certain. The germline CDR1 and CDR2 sequences are SGDLS and YYNGEE. Trimming took 0 bases from V and 2 from J, leaving 9 bases between them. CDR3 length: 14 amino acids. CDR3 DNA: TGTGCCAGCAGCGTAGGAACTCCGACCTACGAGCAGTACTTC. This codes for CASSVGTPTYEQYF.

V is TRBV11-2 and J is TRBJ1-1; 9 bases are a match to TRBD1. The germline CDR1 and CDR2 sequences are SGHAT and FQNNGV. The CDR3 consists of 17 residues. After removal of 3 bases from V and 1 base from J, the junction contained 9 bases not matched to a gene. DNA of the CDR3: TGTGCCAGCAGCTTGGGACAGGGAGGTTTGCGGAACACTGAAGCTTTCTTT. Its protein is CASSLGQGGLRNTEAFF.

The chain couples TRBV4-1 to TRBJ2-2; TRBD2 matches 7 bases. Germline V lookup: CDR1 MGHRA, CDR2 YSYEKL. With V trimmed by 2 bases and J by 1 base, 1 base remained unmatched. CDR3 length equals 15 residues. CDR3: CASSQSGKNTGELFF. CDR3 coding DNA: TGCGCCAGCAGCCAAAGCGGGAAGAACACCGGGGAGCTGTTTTTT.

This CDR3 is CASSSSVNTEAFF. In DNA form, the CDR3 reads TGTGCCAGCAGTTCTTCAGTGAACACTGAAGCTTTCTTT. The chain joins TRBV27 to TRBJ1-1; D not certain. Trimming cost V 4 bases and J 0 bases, with 6 bases left between them. Germline lookup yields CDR1 MNHEY and CDR2 SMNVEV (reference sequence). CDR3 length equals 13 residues.

This clone was recorded once. This chain connects TRBV21-1 to TRBJ1-5; the table's D call, TRBD1, has no DNA check behind it. TRBV21-1 is shown as a pseudogene. CDR3 length: 16 amino acids. DNA of the CDR3: TGTGCCAGCACGACGAGGGGGCAGGGGGCAGTTCAGCCCCAGCATTTT. The encoded protein is CASTTRGQGAVQPQHF.

The CDR3 nucleotides are TGTGCCAGCAGGGACAGGTCCTCTTACGAGCAGTACTTC. This translates into CASRDRSSYEQYF. The V gene is TRBV6-5, the J gene TRBJ2-7, with 7 bases that match TRBD1. CDR1 is MNHEY, CDR2 SVGAGI, per germline. This CDR3 is 13 amino acids long. V shed 6 bases, J shed 4 bases, and the junction held 6 bases outside the gene matches.

The chain links TRBV6-5 to TRBJ1-3; D unresolved. V was cut by 2 bases and J by 1 base, with 9 bases left in between. The germline V gene encodes CDR1 MNHEY and CDR2 SVGAGI. CDR3 length: 15 residues. The CDR3 DNA follows: TGTGCCAGCAGTTACCGTCCCGGGTCTGGAAACACCATATATTTT. Translation gives CASSYRPGSGNTIYF.

The table lists this clone with a count of one. The V and J genes are TRBV5-1 and TRBJ2-3; 10 bases agree with TRBD2. In germline, CDR1 is SGHRS, CDR2 YFSETQ. V dropped 4 bases and J dropped 1; count of bases not matched to a gene: 18. CDR3 size: 20 residues. The chain's CDR3 is CASSRSGLADINRGTDTQYF. The CDR3 DNA sequence: TGCGCCAGCAGCCGTTCCGGACTAGCGGATATCAACAGGGGCACAGATACGCAGTATTTT. Based on the CDR3 plus reference TRBV5-1 and TRBJ2-3, the full variable domain is KAGVTQTPRYLIKTRGQQVTLSCSPISGHRSVSWYQQTPGQGLQFLFEYFSETQRNKGNFPGRFSGRQFSNSRSEMNVSTLELGDSALYLCASSRSGLADINRGTDTQYFGPGTRLTVL.

This clone occurred once. The chain links TRBV25-1 to TRBJ2-3, with D possibly TRBD1 on 6 matching bases. Germline-derived CDR1 and CDR2 are MGHDK and SYGVNS. The CDR3 has 15 residues. Trimming pared 1 base from V and 2 bases from J, leaving 10 bases between. CDR3 amino acids: CASSEFQGLTDTQYF. CDR3 coding DNA: TGTGCCAGCAGTGAATTTCAGGGGCTCACAGATACGCAGTATTTT.

The rearrangement links TRBV18 to TRBJ2-3; 12 bases are a match to TRBD1. The CDR3 runs to 15 residues. Germline-derived CDR1 and CDR2 are KGHSH and LQKENI. The junction had 8 bases not matched to a gene; V was cut back by 6 bases and J by 7 bases. CDR3 sequence (DNA): TGTGCCAGCTCGCCCGGGACAGGGGGCAGTAATACGCAGTATTTT. Translation: CASSPGTGGSNTQYF.